This paragraph reports one TCR beta chain. Its binding antigen is unknown. Base qualities are not recorded, but no much larger clone differs from it by a single base. This entry is derived from a study of cytomegalovirus exposure and HLA in healthy donors (TCRdb year 2017). Context from the whole study: According to a later analysis, the roughly 120 validation repertoires were produced on the same platform as the approximately 600 repertoires of the first cohort. The study was designed to test whether signatures of past pathogen exposure could be identified by cataloging public T cell receptors. A separate validation cohort of approximately 120 different subjects was used in addition to the roughly 640-subject first cohort. High-throughput TCR immunosequencing, statistical association of individual TCRs with disease status, and machine learning were combined to predict cytomegalovirus infection status.

On the study overall, not on this receptor specifically: A few of the identified cytomegalovirus-associated TCR beta chains were confirmed in vitro to be specific for cytomegalovirus antigens. All 120 or so repertoires were used to score co-occurrence in the validation cohort in a later analysis, because that analysis had no HLA typing for the cohort. The study listed approximately 150 TCR beta chains as associated with cytomegalovirus. The authors suggested that the approach could potentially be generalized to other disease states and immunological phenotypes. In both the original and validation cohorts, the classifier was reported to diagnose cytomegalovirus status with high specificity and sensitivity. Most TCR sequences were observed very rarely across donors, whereas some public TCRs were present in many individuals. A later analysis found that TCRs clustered in the first cohort also tended to co-occur in the approximately 120 validation repertoires, with approximately 95% of cluster scores above 0.

The donors were included in the validation cohort of some 120 subjects, a group kept apart from the approximately 700-subject first cohort. Library prep was done by the immunoSEQ multiplex PCR assay. The original methods were these. A statistical classification framework was built to diagnose cytomegalovirus status from the catalog of TCR beta chain sequences. TCRdb carries this immuneACCESS record with in-frame sequences only. Its versions omit some clonotypes, under half of them owing to an unresolved V gene in the studies checked, with the rest unexplained. Clonal size and the V and J genes are those of that table, whereas D and trimming came from the DNA. A total of about 73,000 clones appear in this sample, around 95% of them only once. The ten largest clones add up to approximately 3.5% of the sample. Looking up the germline V gene yields CDR1 ENHRY and CDR2 SYGVKD. V is reduced by 0 bases and J by 10 bases, leaving a spacing of 18 bases between them. Reading from cysteine to phenylalanine, the CDR3 counts 16 amino acids. Only the CDR3 region is kept as DNA, spanning 48 bases read in frame from base 1.

The sample taken for sequencing was PBMCs. This receptor was identified in a man younger than 35 in good health and CMV-seronegative. This chain is built from TRBV10-3 and TRBJ1-4; the D gene is possibly TRBD1, with 6 bases matching. The CDR3 sequence is CAISESTGPTNIKLFF. The DNA sequence is given as TGTGCCATCAGTGAGTCGACAGGCCCAACTAACATAAAACTGTTTTTT.